This TCR beta chain is from a study of blood T cells in healthy people across ages. This CDR3 comprises 12 residues. The germline V and J ends were trimmed by 5 bases and 10 bases, with 14 bases remaining between them. For the second PCR, which ran for 7 to 11 cycles, a sample-barcoded 5' primer and a J-beta primer mix were used. Sequencing yielded, for each sample, at least 2.5 million paired-end reads carrying CDR3. TCRdb reprocessed the 5' RACE reads via MiXCR and lists one record per CDR3 protein. The top ten hold 7.7% of the sample, which has about 1.7 million distinct CDR3 sequences, 28% seen once. Caucasian individuals from Russia who were healthy and aged about 6 to 90 acted as donors. General study results and limits: Older individuals had lower TCR beta diversity per million T cells (the decline was roughly linear). Naive T cell percentage showed a strong correlation with TCR beta diversity.

As concerns this clonotype: Its target is not known.

The sequenced sample consisted of blood. The receptor was isolated from a woman younger than 45 in good health. The gene calls are TRBV12-3 or TRBV12-4 and TRBJ1-2, with a possible D match to TRBD1 (6 bases). CDR3 DNA: TGTGCCAGCAGTGGTCAACAGGGCTCCTACACCTTC. Amino acid sequence: CASSGQQGSYTF.